The sequence of this T cell receptor (beta chain) was determined in a study of T cell clusters in autoimmune cytopenias (dated by TCRdb to about 2019). Broadly, across the study: A mean age of around 56 years and a median age of 59 years were recorded for the healthy donor controls, of whom about half of the roughly 43 were female. A median TRB sequencing depth of roughly 47,000 reads per sample was reached, and a median of around 2,000 distinct TRB clonotypes per sample was obtained. TRB and IGH repertoires from peripheral blood were sequenced in autoimmune cytopenia patients at active disease and during treatment follow-up, with healthy, CLL and autoimmune hepatitis controls included alongside. The goal of the study was to find out whether patients with autoimmune cytopenia have a disease-specific immune repertoire signature that could be used as a blood-based biomarker. Controls were roughly 26 age-matched healthy donors for primary cytopenia and around 13 age-matched CLL patients for secondary cytopenia. Autoimmune hepatitis repertoires were compared with those of under 25 age- and sex-matched healthy donors.

To amplify TRB rearrangements, a touch-down multiplex PCR protocol was run with the TRB-A and TRB-B primer pools combined in a single tube. Two consecutive PCR reactions with Phusion HS II polymerase added Illumina adapters and sample indices to the amplicons. Amplicons were gel-purified with the NucleoSpin Gel and PCR Clean-up kit, then quantified by Qubit and quality-checked on an Agilent 2100 Bioanalyzer. Libraries were sequenced on an Illumina MiSeq using 600-cycle, single-indexed, paired-end runs. In the authors' own workflow: TRB reads were aligned and assembled with MiXCR version 2.1.12 using the default MiXCR reference library. A clone was defined by each unique CDR3 nucleotide sequence, and the analysis included only productive sequences with two or more reads. Repertoire diversity was assessed with alpha-parameterized diversity profiles (alpha 0 to 5), including the Shannon (alpha 1) and Simpson (alpha 2) indices, which were computed with an R script. The tcR package was used to compute combinatorial TRB VJ usage, and cohorts were compared on this usage by principal component analysis with ade4. GLIPH was used to cluster TCRbeta CDR3s in pairs of cohorts matched for age and read depth, and a Wilcoxon test was used to compare cluster frequencies. After TCRdb reprocessed the reads, each CDR3 protein sequence was kept as one row, without DNA. The V and J calls, along with clone size, are taken from TCRdb and not from the paper's own processing. This sample's table has entries for approximately 3,600 distinct CDR3 sequences. 5.5% to 8% of the sample lies in the top ten.

For each sample, TRB amplification used 200 to 300 ng of peripheral blood genomic DNA, equal to roughly 38,000 genome equivalents. Without a recorded count, this clonotype is taken to be medium-sized (0.01 to 0.1%) from its frequency. Its antigen remains undetermined. Broad study findings and their caveats: The T cell clusters were defined only in silico, and the functional role of the clusters still needed to be validated experimentally. Healthy donors showed almost three-fold more exclusive TRB clusters than active autoimmune hepatitis patients, consistent with an autoimmunity-wide signature. The TRB repertoire shifts, including less even repertoires in secondary cytopenia and CLL, mostly reflected lymphoma bias and not autoimmunity. The cluster-lack signature was not observed for secondary cytopenia versus CLL, as the signature was apparently masked by the dominant lymphoma-associated repertoire. The GLIPH analysis suggested a lack of physiological T cell clusters in primary autoimmune cytopenia patients, since around 56 clusters were exclusive to healthy donors whereas 15 to 20 were exclusive to patients.

From its cysteine to its phenylalanine, the CDR3 spans 15 amino acids. No coding sequence is recorded. The germline V gene (reference sequence) provides CDR1 LNHDA and CDR2 SQIVND. The same sample was also used in a study of T cell repertoires in aging, cancer and after chemotherapy. From the second report: Donors spanned six age groups from 30 or younger to 70 or older, with at least three individuals per group. Healthy donor control TCR repertoires were recorded over several months to years and showed clear clonal overlap across re-sampling. The complete dataset included approximately 10 million TCR reads. Compared with age-matched healthy donors, untreated patients with either hematological or solid cancers had significantly lower TCR diversity in the blood along with higher clonality. Declining TCR diversity with age in healthy donors was mainly explained by loss of richness; in cancer patients, loss of evenness also contributed. In both cancer cohorts, the median generation probability rose over the chemotherapy interval, which suggests that the repertoire was reconstituted through rebound thymic output. According to the authors, the repertoire data do not permit conclusions about immunological memory after chemotherapy. To examine immunoaging and T cell reconstitution after chemotherapy, the study profiled TCR beta repertoires in peripheral blood from healthy donors and cancer patients. The cohort comprised around 210 cancer patients, 94 with hematological and 124 with solid cancers, plus 95 healthy donors as a reference group. TRB sequences were processed with MiXCR versions 2.12 and 3.0.5. Shannon diversity, evenness, clonality (one minus evenness), and alpha-parameterized diversity profiles from alpha 0 to 5 were included as repertoire metrics. The IGoR algorithm was used to compute generation probabilities of clones in paired pre- and post-chemotherapy samples.

Material: peripheral blood. The chain is encoded by TRBV19 joined to TRBJ2-7; the D call from TCRdb, TRBD1, cannot be confirmed without DNA. The origin of this receptor is a human donor in good health. The CDR3 reads CASSMGRQGSYEQYF. Reference TRBV19 and TRBJ2-7 genes cover what lies past the CDR3, so the full variable domain is DGGITQSPKYLFRKEGQNVTLSCEQNLNHDAMYWYRQDPGQGLRLIYYSQIVNDFQKGDIAEGYSVSREKKESFPLTVTSAQKNPTAFYLCASSMGRQGSYEQYFGPGTRLTVT.